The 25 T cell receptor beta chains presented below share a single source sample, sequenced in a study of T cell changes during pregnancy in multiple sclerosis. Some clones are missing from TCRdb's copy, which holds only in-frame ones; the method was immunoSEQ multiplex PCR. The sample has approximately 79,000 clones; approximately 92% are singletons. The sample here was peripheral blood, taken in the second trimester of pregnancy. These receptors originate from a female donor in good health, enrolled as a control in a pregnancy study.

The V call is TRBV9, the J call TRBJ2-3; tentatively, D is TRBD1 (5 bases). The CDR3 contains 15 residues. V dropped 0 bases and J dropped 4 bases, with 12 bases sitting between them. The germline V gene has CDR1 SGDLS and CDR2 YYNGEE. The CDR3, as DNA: TGTGCCAGCAGCGTAGGACAGAAACGGGCAGATACGCAGTATTTT. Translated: CASSVGQKRADTQYF.

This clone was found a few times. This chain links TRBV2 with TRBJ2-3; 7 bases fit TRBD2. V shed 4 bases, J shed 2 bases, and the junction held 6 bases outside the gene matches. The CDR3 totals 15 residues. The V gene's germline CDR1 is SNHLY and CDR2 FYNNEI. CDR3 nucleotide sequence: TGTGCCAGCAGTGTCACAGCGGGACCCACAGATACGCAGTATTTT. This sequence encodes CASSVTAGPTDTQYF.

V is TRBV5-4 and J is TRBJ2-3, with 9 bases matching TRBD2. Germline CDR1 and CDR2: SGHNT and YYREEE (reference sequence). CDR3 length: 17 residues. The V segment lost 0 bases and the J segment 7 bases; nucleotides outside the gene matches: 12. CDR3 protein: CASSLGSGAGGYNTQYF. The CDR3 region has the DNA TGTGCCAGCAGCTTGGGATCGGGTGCGGGGGGGTATAATACGCAGTATTTT.

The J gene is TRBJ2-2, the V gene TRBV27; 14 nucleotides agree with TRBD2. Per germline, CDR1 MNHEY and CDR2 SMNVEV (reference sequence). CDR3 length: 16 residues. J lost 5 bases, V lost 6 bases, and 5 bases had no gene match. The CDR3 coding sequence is TGTGCCAGCAGGGGACTAGCGGGGGCAAAGACCGGGGAGCTGTTTTTT. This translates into CASRGLAGAKTGELFF.

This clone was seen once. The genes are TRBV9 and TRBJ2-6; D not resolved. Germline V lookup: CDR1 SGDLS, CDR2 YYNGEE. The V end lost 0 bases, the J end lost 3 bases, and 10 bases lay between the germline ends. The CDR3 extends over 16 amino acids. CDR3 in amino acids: CASSVEHGVGANVLTF. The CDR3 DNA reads TGTGCCAGCAGCGTAGAACATGGTGTTGGGGCCAACGTCCTGACTTTC. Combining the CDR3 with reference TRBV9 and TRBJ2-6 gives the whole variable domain DSGVTQTPKHLITATGQRVTLRCSPRSGDLSVYWYQQSLDQGLQFLIQYYNGEERAKGNILERFSAQQFPDLHSELNLSSLELGDSALYFCASSVEHGVGANVLTFGAGSRLTVL.

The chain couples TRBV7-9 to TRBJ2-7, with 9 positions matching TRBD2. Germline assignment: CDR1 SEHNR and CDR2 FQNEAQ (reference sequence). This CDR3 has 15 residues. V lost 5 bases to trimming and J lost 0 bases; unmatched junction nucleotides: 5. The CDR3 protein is CASSLLTSGSYEQYF. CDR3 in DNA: TGTGCCAGCAGCCTACTGACTAGCGGCTCCTACGAGCAGTACTTC.

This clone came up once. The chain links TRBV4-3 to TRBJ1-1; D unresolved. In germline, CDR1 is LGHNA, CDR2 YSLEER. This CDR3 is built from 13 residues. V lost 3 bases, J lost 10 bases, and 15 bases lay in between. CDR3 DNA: TGCGCCAGCAGCCAGGCAATTGAGGGTGGAGCTTTCTTT. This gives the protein CASSQAIEGGAFF.

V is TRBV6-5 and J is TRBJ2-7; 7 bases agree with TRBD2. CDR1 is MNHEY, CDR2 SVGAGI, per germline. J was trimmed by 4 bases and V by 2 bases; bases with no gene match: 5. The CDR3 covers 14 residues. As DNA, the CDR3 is TGTGCCAGCAGTTACGGGGGGGGTATATACGAGCAGTACTTC. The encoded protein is CASSYGGGIYEQYF.

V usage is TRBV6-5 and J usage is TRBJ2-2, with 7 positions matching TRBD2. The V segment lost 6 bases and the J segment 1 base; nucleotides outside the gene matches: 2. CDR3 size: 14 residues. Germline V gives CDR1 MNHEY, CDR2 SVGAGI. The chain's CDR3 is CASRLARNTGELFF. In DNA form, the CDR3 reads TGTGCCAGCAGACTAGCGCGGAACACCGGGGAGCTGTTTTTT.

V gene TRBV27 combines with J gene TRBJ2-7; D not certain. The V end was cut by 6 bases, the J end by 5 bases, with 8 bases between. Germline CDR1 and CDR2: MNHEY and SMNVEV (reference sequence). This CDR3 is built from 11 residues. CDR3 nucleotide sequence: TGTGCCAGCAGGGTAGCCCACGAGCAGTACTTC. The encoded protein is CASRVAHEQYF.

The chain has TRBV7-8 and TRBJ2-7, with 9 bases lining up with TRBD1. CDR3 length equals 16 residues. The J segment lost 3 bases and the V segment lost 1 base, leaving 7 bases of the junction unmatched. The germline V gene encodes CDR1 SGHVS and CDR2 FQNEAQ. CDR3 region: CASSLDLGQGVYEQYF. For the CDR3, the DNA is TGTGCCAGCAGCTTAGATCTGGGACAGGGTGTCTACGAGCAGTACTTC.

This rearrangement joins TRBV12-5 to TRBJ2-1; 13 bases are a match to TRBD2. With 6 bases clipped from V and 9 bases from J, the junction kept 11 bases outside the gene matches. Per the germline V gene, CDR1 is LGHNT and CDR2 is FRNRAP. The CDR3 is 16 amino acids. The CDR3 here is CASGSGTSGASTEQFF. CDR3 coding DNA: TGTGCTAGTGGCTCTGGGACTAGCGGGGCCAGTACTGAGCAGTTCTTC.

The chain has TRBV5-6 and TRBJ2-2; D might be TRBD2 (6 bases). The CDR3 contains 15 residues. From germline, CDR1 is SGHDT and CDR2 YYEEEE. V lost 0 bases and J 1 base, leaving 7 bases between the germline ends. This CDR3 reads CASSLVAVNTGELFF. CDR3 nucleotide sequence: TGTGCCAGCAGCTTGGTAGCGGTGAACACCGGGGAGCTGTTTTTT.

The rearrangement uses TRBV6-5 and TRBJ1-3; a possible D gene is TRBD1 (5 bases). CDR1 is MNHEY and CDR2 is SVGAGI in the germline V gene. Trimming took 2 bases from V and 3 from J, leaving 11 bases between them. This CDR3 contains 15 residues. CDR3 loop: CASSYRGGVGNTIYF. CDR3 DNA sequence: TGTGCCAGCAGTTACCGGGGAGGGGTTGGAAACACCATATATTTT.

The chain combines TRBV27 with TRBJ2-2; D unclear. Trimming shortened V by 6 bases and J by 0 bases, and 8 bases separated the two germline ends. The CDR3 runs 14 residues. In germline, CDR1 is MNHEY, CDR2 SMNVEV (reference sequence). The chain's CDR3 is CASRWRTNTGELFF. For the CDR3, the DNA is TGTGCCAGCAGGTGGCGGACGAACACCGGGGAGCTGTTTTTT.

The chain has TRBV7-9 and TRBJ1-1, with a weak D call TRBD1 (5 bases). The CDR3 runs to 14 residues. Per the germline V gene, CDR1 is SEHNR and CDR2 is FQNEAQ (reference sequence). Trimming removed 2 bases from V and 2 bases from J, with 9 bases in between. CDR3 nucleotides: TGTGCCAGCAGCTTATCGACAGCTAACACTGAAGCTTTCTTT. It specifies CASSLSTANTEAFF.

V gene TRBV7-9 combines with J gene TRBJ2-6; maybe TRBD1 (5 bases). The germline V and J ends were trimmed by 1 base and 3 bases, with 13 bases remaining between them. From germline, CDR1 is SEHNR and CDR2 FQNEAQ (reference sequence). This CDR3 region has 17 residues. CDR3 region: CASSLVLGEGGANVLTF. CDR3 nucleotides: TGTGCCAGCAGCTTAGTCCTAGGGGAAGGTGGGGCCAACGTCCTGACTTTC.

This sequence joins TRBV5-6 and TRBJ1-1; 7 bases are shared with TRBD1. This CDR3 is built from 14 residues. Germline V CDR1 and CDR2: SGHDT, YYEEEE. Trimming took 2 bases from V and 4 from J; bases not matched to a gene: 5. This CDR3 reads CASSLPDRPTEAFF. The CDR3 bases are TGTGCCAGCAGCTTACCGGACAGGCCCACTGAAGCTTTCTTT.

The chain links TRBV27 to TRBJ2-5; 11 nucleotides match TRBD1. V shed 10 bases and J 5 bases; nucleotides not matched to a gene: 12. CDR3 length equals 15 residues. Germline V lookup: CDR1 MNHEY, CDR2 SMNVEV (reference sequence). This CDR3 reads CATSSGTGGMETQYF. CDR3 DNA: TGTGCCACCTCCTCCGGGACAGGGGGGATGGAGACCCAGTACTTC.

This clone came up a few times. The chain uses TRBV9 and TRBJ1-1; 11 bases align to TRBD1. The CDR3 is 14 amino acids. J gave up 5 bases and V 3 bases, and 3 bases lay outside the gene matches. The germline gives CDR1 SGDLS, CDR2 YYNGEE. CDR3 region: CASSGDRGKTEAFF. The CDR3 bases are TGTGCCAGCAGCGGGGACAGGGGGAAAACTGAAGCTTTCTTT.

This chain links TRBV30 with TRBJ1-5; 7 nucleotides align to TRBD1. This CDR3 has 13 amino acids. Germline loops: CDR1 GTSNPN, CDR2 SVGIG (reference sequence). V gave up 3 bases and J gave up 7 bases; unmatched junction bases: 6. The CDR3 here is CAWRKGAGQPQHF. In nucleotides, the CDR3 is TGTGCCTGGAGGAAGGGGGCAGGACAGCCCCAGCATTTT.

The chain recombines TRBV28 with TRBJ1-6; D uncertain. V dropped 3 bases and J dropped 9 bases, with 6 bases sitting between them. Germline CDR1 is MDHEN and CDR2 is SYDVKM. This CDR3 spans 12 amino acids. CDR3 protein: CASSFRISPLHF. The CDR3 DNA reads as TGTGCCAGCAGTTTCCGTATTTCACCCCTCCACTTT.

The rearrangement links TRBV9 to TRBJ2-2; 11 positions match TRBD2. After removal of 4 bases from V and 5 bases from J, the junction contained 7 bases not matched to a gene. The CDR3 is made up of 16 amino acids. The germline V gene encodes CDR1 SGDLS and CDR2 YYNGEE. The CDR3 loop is CASSSRLAGFTGELFF. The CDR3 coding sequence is TGTGCCAGCAGCTCGCGACTAGCGGGGTTTACCGGGGAGCTGTTTTTT.

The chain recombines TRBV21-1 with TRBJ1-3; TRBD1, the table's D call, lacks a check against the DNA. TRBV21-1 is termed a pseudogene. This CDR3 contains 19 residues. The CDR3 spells CASSKKGGGEGAEGNTIYF. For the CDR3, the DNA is TGTGCCAGCAGCAAAAAAGGGGGCGGCGAGGGGGCGGAAGGAAACACCATATATTTT.

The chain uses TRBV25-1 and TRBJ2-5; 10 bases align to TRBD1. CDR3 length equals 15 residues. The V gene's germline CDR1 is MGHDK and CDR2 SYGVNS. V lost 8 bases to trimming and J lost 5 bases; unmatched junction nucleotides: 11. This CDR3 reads CASRILTGGRETQYF. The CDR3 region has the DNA TGTGCCAGCCGAATCCTGACAGGGGGCAGGGAGACCCAGTACTTC.